Below, 7 T cell receptor beta chains from the same sample are listed, as sequenced in a study of T-cell reconstitution after alpha-beta-depleted transplantation in children. A library of TCRbeta sequences, prepared with unique molecular identifiers, was generated. TCRdb recomputed calls from the PCR reads with MiXCR, one row per CDR3 protein. Of around 200,000 distinct CDR3 sequences listed, 11% are singletons. The specimen comprised PBMCs, sampled before TCRalphabeta/CD19-depleted stem cell transplant. The origin of the receptors is a child less than two years old with acute myeloid leukemia, due to receive a stem cell transplant.

This clonotype has a count of ten or more. The chain has TRBV12-3 or TRBV12-4 and TRBJ2-3, with TRBD1 matching over 11 bases. With 5 bases clipped from V and 3 bases from J, the junction kept 7 bases outside the gene matches. The CDR3 length is 16 residues. The CDR3 nucleotides are TGTGCCAGCAGTCGACAGGGACAGGGGGTGACAGATACGCAGTATTTT. The encoded protein is CASSRQGQGVTDTQYF.

Comments on this clonotype: A much bigger clone sits one base away, suggesting this may be a read error. V usage is TRBV11-2 and J usage is TRBJ2-7; possibly TRBD2 for D (5 bases). The length of the CDR3 is 13 residues. Per the germline V gene, CDR1 is SGHAT and CDR2 is FQNNGV. For the CDR3, the DNA is TGTGCCAGCAGATTCGGGATGACCTACGATCAGTACTTC. This sequence encodes CASRFGMTYDQYF.

This clonotype has at least ten counts. The chain is built from TRBV5-1 and TRBJ2-1, with no clear D. Germline CDR1 SGHRS, CDR2 YFSETQ. CDR3 length: 14 residues. Trimming took 4 bases from V and 6 from J, leaving 14 bases between them. This CDR3 is CASSPLSWGNEQFF. CDR3 DNA: TGCGCCAGCAGCCCCCTGTCATGGGGCAATGAGCAGTTCTTC. Looking up the rest from reference TRBV5-1 and TRBJ2-1 gives the full variable domain: KAGVTQTPRYLIKTRGQQVTLSCSPISGHRSVSWYQQTPGQGLQFLFEYFSETQRNKGNFPGRFSGRQFSNSRSEMNVSTLELGDSALYLCASSPLSWGNEQFFGPGTRLTVL.

Comment on this clonotype: This could be a read error, since a much larger clone is one nucleotide away. No conserved phenylalanine or tryptophan ends this CDR3, so it is likely a read error. The chain employs TRBV5-1 and TRBJ2-1, with a weak D call TRBD1 (5 bases). Germline CDR1 SGHRS, CDR2 YFSETQ. The CDR3 spans 15 residues. With 0 bases removed from V and 6 bases from J, the gap between germline ends came to 13 bases. CDR3 bases: TGCGCCAGCAGCTTGGGACAGTTGGGTCTCAATGAGCAGTTCTTG. Its protein is CASSLGQLGLNEQFL.

The J gene is TRBJ1-5, the V gene TRBV11-2, with a possible D match to TRBD1 (6 bases). CDR1 is SGHAT, CDR2 FQNNGV, per germline. V lost 5 bases to trimming and J lost 4 bases, with 18 bases between them. The CDR3 contains 16 residues. In DNA, the CDR3 is TGTGCCAGCAGCCAAGTCGGGGGGCAGGATAATCAGCCCCAGCATTTT. Its translation: CASSQVGGQDNQPQHF.

This clonotype appeared many times. This chain uses TRBV10-3 with TRBJ1-1; a possible D gene is TRBD1 (5 bases). This CDR3 is built from 16 residues. Trimming took off 5 bases at V and 0 bases at J, with 16 bases between the two ends. The V gene's germline CDR1 is ENHRY and CDR2 SYGVKD. The CDR3 region is CAISWGRGVLNTEAFF. CDR3 sequence (DNA): TGTGCCATCAGTTGGGGGAGAGGGGTTTTGAACACTGAAGCTTTCTTT.

This clonotype was seen many times. The V and J genes are TRBV3-1 and TRBJ1-4; D is possibly TRBD1 (5 bases). The CDR3 has 14 residues. Germline lookup yields CDR1 LGHDT and CDR2 YNNKEL (reference sequence). V gave up 1 base and J gave up 7 bases, with 10 bases separating them. CDR3 sequence reads: CASSQARGGEKLFF. In DNA, the CDR3 is TGTGCCAGCAGCCAAGCAAGGGGTGGTGAAAAACTGTTTTTT.